The rows below give T cell receptor beta chains drawn from one sample of a study of T cell repertoires in cytomegalovirus infection. These TCRs are of unknown antigen specificity. One entry per CDR3 protein results from TCRdb running MiXCR on the reads. The table lists roughly 990,000 distinct CDR3 sequences, around 31% of them singletons, with over 12% in the top ten. Sample: cultured CD8+ T cells from PBMCs, taken from culture after CMV antigen stimulation. The receptors were sampled from a human donor in good health (CMV status not recorded). Some clones in this sample may be carry-over from other donors' samples. Both conserved end residues are trimmed from each CDR3.

ATSPRENYGYT TRBJ1-2 TRBV15
AIRGRDTQY TRBJ2-3 TRBV2
ASSYPQARSLNTEAF TRBJ1-1 TRBV6-6
ASSGGTDTQY TRBJ2-3 TRBV5-1
ASMLRTGGHIYNSPLH TRBJ1-6 TRBV6-8
ASSFLADYSYGYT TRBJ1-2 TRBV27
VACGGGGTEAF TRBJ1-1 TRBV19
ASQPGDLWTEAF TRBJ1-1 TRBV12-3/TRBV12-4
AGSENRGFYEQY TRBJ2-7 TRBV5-4
ASSPFGEGLVSADTQY TRBJ2-3 TRBV12-3/TRBV12-4
ASSRTWTGNQETQY TRBJ2-5 TRBV7-6
AISEGREAYNEQF TRBJ2-1 TRBV10-3
ASSSSPGTSSGEQY TRBJ2-7 TRBV7-2
ASSMSNTEAF TRBJ1-1 TRBV19
AISPTGDYGFGQLF TRBJ1-4 TRBV10-3
ASSTRTEAF TRBJ1-1 TRBV7-6
ASSFEGQETQY TRBJ2-5 TRBV12-3/TRBV12-4
ASIGVWNEQF TRBJ2-1 TRBV27
ASSLGGLTETQY TRBJ2-5 TRBV7-9
ASSQFPTPFPDTTDTQY TRBJ2-3 TRBV3-1
ASSWAGDTEAF TRBJ1-1 TRBV27
ASSLFAGAFNQPQH TRBJ1-5 TRBV12-3/TRBV12-4
ASSFLGRETDTQY TRBJ2-3 TRBV7-9
ASSPKSRVLTGYT TRBJ1-2 TRBV19
ASSSKTGFNQPQH TRBJ1-5 TRBV12-3/TRBV12-4
ASSPWPPNTEAF TRBJ1-1 TRBV7-9
ASSYSGGYNEQF TRBJ2-1 TRBV6-5
ASRMTGKAMNTEAF TRBJ1-1 TRBV12-3/TRBV12-4
ASSTERAANNEQF TRBJ2-1 TRBV6-2/TRBV6-3
ASSLGLGFQPQH TRBJ1-5 TRBV7-9
ASSWVSSNQPQH TRBJ1-5 TRBV6-2/TRBV6-3
ASSFALRGVNSPLH TRBJ1-6 TRBV27
ASSPTYGLAGGRRLTDTQY TRBJ2-3 TRBV28
ASSFWTEVEAF TRBJ1-1 TRBV7-6
ASSLARRLNNYGYT TRBJ1-2 TRBV7-2
ASSYNGANQETQY TRBJ2-5 TRBV6-5
ASSYSTGQGYT TRBJ1-2 TRBV6-5
ASSHVLDNRGQETQY TRBJ2-5 TRBV7-9
ASSGSGNQETQY TRBJ2-5 TRBV5-4
ASSFSRKGTEAF TRBJ1-1 TRBV27
ASSSVERVNEQF TRBJ2-1 TRBV7-9